This T cell receptor beta chain came from a study of cytomegalovirus exposure and HLA in healthy donors. About the study: There were approximately 85 million unique TCRs (from HLA-typed donors) in an early data release. Study-level points and caveats: The investigators catalogued 150 to 200 TCR beta chains as cytomegalovirus-associated.

CDR1 and CDR2 (germline): MDHEN, SYDVKM. The V gene lost 2 bases and the J gene lost 3 bases, with 17 bases spanning the gap. CDR3 length: 16 residues. Concerning this clone itself: The target antigen is unknown.

A multiplex PCR was run with 60 Vbeta primers and 13 Jbeta primers. TCRdb's table, derived via immunoSEQ multiplex PCR, lists solely in-frame clones and lacks some. The sample consists of some 150,000 clones, over 65% of them appearing once. This clonotype was sampled from a female donor in good health and CMV-seronegative. The V call is TRBV28, the J call TRBJ2-7, with D possibly TRBD1 on 6 matching bases. Sequencing used PBMCs. The CDR3 DNA reads TGTGCCAGCAGTTTAGGGTCCGGGACAACCATCTACGAGCAGTACTTC. Translating it yields CASSLGSGTTIYEQYF. Looking up the rest from reference TRBV28 and TRBJ2-7 gives the full variable domain: DVKVTQSSRYLVKRTGEKVFLECVQDMDHENMFWYRQDPGLGLRLIYFSYDVKMKEKGDIPEGYSVSREKKERFSLILESASTNQTSMYLCASSLGSGTTIYEQYFGPGTRLTVT.